These 8 T cell receptor beta chains were all obtained from the same sample, sequenced in a study of PD-L1 blockade in urothelial cancer. Specified time point: peripheral blood 6 weeks after treatment start. TCRdb's table, derived via immunoSEQ multiplex PCR, lists solely in-frame clones and lacks some. The data hold some 110,000 clones, with 91% observed a single time. The sample here was PBMCs, taken around atezolizumab (anti-PD-L1) treatment. These receptors were taken from a man in his 60s with urothelial cancer.

The CDR3, as DNA: TGTGCCAGCGTAGAGCGGGGGGCGGGTGAGACCCAGTACTTC. Amino acids: CASVERGAGETQYF. The V gene is TRBV2, the J gene TRBJ2-5; 9 nucleotides align to TRBD2. Germline values: CDR1 SNHLY, CDR2 FYNNEI. The CDR3 sequence is 14 residues long. Trimming cost V 8 bases and J 5 bases; bases outside gene matches: 9.

The chain links TRBV29-1 to TRBJ2-5; a possible D gene is TRBD1 (5 bases). This CDR3 is built from 13 residues. Trimming removed 7 bases from V and 7 bases from J, with 19 bases in between. In germline, CDR1 is SQVTM, CDR2 ANQGSEA. CDR3 nucleotides: TGCAGCGCCACCTCCGACAGCACCCCGACCCAGTACTTC. It encodes CSATSDSTPTQYF.

The chain is built from TRBV25-1 and TRBJ1-5; possibly TRBD1 for D (5 bases). The CDR3 runs 14 residues. Per germline, CDR1 MGHDK and CDR2 SYGVNS. V was pared by 6 bases and J by 6 bases, with 15 bases between. Here the CDR3 reads CASRQTGMGQPQHF. CDR3 sequence (DNA): TGTGCCAGCAGACAAACAGGAATGGGTCAGCCCCAGCATTTT.

This clone occurred once. This sequence joins TRBV28 and TRBJ2-1, with D possibly being TRBD2 (6 bases). Germline loops: CDR1 MDHEN, CDR2 SYDVKM. The CDR3 extends over 16 amino acids. V lost 9 bases, J lost 2 bases, and 20 bases lay in between. CDR3 sequence reads: CASYGGVTYPYNEQFF. The CDR3 nucleotides are TGTGCCAGTTACGGGGGTGTTACCTACCCCTACAATGAGCAGTTCTTC.

The gene calls are TRBV6-6 and TRBJ2-7, with D hard to call. The length of the CDR3 is 13 residues. From germline, CDR1 is MNHNY and CDR2 SVGAGI (reference sequence). Trimming cost V 4 bases and J 2 bases, with 9 bases left between them. The CDR3: CASSSPLTYEQYF. The CDR3 DNA sequence: TGTGCCAGCAGTTCCCCTTTAACCTACGAGCAGTACTTC.

V usage is TRBV5-4 and J usage is TRBJ2-1; 8 bases line up with TRBD2. V lost 4 bases to trimming and J lost 4 bases; unmatched junction nucleotides: 4. The CDR3 has 14 residues. Per the germline V gene, CDR1 is SGHNT and CDR2 is YYREEE (reference sequence). CDR3 region: CASSPTSGYNEQFF. CDR3 coding DNA: TGTGCCAGCAGCCCTACTAGCGGTTACAATGAGCAGTTCTTC.

The sample holds one count of this clone. The chain links TRBV30 to TRBJ2-5, with a weak D call TRBD2 (6 bases). Trimming stripped 8 bases from V and 2 bases from J, with 9 bases between. CDR3 length: 11 amino acids. Germline V gives CDR1 GTSNPN, CDR2 SVGIG (reference sequence). The CDR3 coding sequence is TGTGCCGGCAGCGGGCAAGAGACCCAGTACTTC. The encoded protein is CAGSGQETQYF.

This chain links TRBV5-1 with TRBJ2-3, with 10 bases matching TRBD2. Germline lookup yields CDR1 SGHRS and CDR2 YFSETQ. V lost 3 bases and J lost 0; bases outside the gene matches: 7. The CDR3 has 17 amino acids. CDR3 in DNA: TGCGCCAGCAGCTCGCGACCTAGCGGGAGTAGCACAGATACGCAGTATTTT. Translation: CASSSRPSGSSTDTQYF.